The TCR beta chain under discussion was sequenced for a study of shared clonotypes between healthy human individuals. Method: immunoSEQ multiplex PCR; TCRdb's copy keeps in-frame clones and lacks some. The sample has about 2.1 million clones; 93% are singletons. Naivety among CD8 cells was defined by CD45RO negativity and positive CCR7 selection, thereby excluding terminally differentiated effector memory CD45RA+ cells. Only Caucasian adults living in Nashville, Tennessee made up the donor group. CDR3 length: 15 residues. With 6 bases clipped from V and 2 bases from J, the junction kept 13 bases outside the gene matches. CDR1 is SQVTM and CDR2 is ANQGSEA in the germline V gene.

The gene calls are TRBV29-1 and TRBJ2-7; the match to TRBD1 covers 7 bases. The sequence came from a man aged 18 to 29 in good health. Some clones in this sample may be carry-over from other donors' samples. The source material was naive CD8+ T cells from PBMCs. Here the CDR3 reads CSVIWGTANAYEQYF. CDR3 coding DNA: TGCAGCGTGATATGGGGGACAGCAAATGCCTACGAGCAGTACTTC.